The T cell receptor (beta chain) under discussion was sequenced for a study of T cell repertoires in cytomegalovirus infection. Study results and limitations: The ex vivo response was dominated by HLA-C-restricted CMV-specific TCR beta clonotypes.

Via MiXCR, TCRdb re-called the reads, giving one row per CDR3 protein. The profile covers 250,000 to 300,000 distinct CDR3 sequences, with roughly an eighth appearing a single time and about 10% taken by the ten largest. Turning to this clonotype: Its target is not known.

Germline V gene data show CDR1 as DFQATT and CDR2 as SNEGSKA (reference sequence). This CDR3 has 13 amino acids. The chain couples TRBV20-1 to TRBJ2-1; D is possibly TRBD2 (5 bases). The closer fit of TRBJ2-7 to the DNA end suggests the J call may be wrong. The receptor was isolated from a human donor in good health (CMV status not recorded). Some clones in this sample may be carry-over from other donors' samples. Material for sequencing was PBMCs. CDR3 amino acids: CSAIVDSNNEQYF. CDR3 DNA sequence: TGCAGTGCCATCGTGGACTCAAACAATGAGCAGTACTTC.